This T cell receptor beta chain came from a study of blood T cell repertoires in COVID-19. Profiled with immunoSEQ multiplex PCR; TCRdb holds only in-frame clones, not every one. Found here are roughly 320,000 clones, approximately 90% of them singletons; the top ten hold roughly 3.9%. The J segment lost 2 bases and the V segment lost 1 base, leaving 7 bases of the junction unmatched. CDR3 length: 16 residues. Germline V gene sequence: CDR1 PRHDT, CDR2 FYEKMQ (reference sequence). This TCR came from a woman between 25 and 40 years old who had been exposed to COVID-19. The specimen was PBMCs or T cells enriched from blood (not recorded which). The chain joins TRBV13 to TRBJ1-2, with 7 nucleotides matching TRBD1. This CDR3 is CASSLVRGLENYGYTF. The CDR3, as DNA: TGTGCCAGCAGCTTAGTGAGGGGGCTAGAAAACTATGGCTACACCTTC.